These 9 T cell receptor beta chains share one sample of origin, sequenced in a study of blood T cell repertoires in COVID-19. Using immunoSEQ multiplex PCR, the repertoire was profiled, and TCRdb retains in-frame clones only, with some absent. The repertoire consists of just over 650,000 clones, with 85% to 90% occurring once and the leading ten covering over 0.2%. The sample taken for sequencing was peripheral blood. The receptors were gathered from a woman between 18 and 29 years old with acute or convalescent COVID-19.

This clone occurred once. The chain links TRBV14 to TRBJ2-7, with 7 bases aligning to TRBD1. Per the germline V gene, CDR1 is SGHDN and CDR2 is FVKESK. J gave up 5 bases and V 2 bases, and 30 bases lay outside the gene matches. The CDR3 is made up of 22 amino acids. The CDR3, as DNA: TGTGCCAGCAGCCAAAGCCCCCGACAGGGCGCCATGCGACTACAGTACACCAACGAGCAGTACTTC. This codes for CASSQSPRQGAMRLQYTNEQYF.

This chain connects TRBV4-2 to TRBJ2-1, with a possible D match to TRBD2 (5 bases). V lost 0 bases to trimming and J lost 4 bases, with 13 bases between them. Germline V lookup: CDR1 LGHNA, CDR2 YNFKEQ. This CDR3 is built from 16 residues. In nucleotides, the CDR3 is TGTGCCAGCAGCCAAGATAAACTAGTAGGTTACAATGAGCAGTTCTTC. Translated: CASSQDKLVGYNEQFF.

This chain connects TRBV18 to TRBJ2-3, with TRBD1 identical over 9 bases. V trimming: 4 bases; J trimming: 1 base; junction bases outside the gene matches: 6. The V gene's germline CDR1 is KGHSH and CDR2 LQKENI. The CDR3 length is 16 residues. In DNA, the CDR3 is TGTGCCAGCTCACGAACAGGGGGCCTGGGCACAGATACGCAGTATTTT. Translation: CASSRTGGLGTDTQYF.

V usage is TRBV5-4 and J usage is TRBJ2-1; TRBD1 agrees at 8 bases. V was clipped by 4 bases and J by 10 bases; unmatched bases: 7. The germline V gene encodes CDR1 SGHNT and CDR2 YYREEE (reference sequence). The CDR3 length is 13 residues. This CDR3 reads CASSDQGAWEQFF. DNA of the CDR3: TGTGCCAGCAGCGATCAGGGGGCGTGGGAGCAGTTCTTC.

V and J are TRBV25-1 and TRBJ1-6, with D perhaps matching TRBD1 (6 bases). The CDR3 spans 15 residues. Trimming took 1 base from V and 15 from J, leaving 19 bases between them. CDR1 and CDR2 from the germline V gene are MGHDK and SYGVNS. Here the CDR3 reads CASSEFWTVGDGLHF. The CDR3 DNA sequence: TGTGCCAGCAGTGAATTTTGGACAGTCGGGGACGGCCTCCACTTT.

Here the CDR3 DNA reads TGCGCCAGCAGCCGTCTCACAGGCGGCAATCAGCCCCAGCATTTT. It codes for CASSRLTGGNQPQHF. The chain joins TRBV4-1 to TRBJ1-5; D perhaps matches TRBD1 (5 bases). The V and J ends lost 4 bases and 2 bases respectively, with 12 bases between them. The CDR3 extends over 15 amino acids. Per the germline V gene, CDR1 is MGHRA and CDR2 is YSYEKL.

CDR3 residues: CAWSHLNERGGYTF. DNA of the CDR3: TGTGCCTGGAGTCATTTAAATGAGAGAGGAGGCTACACCTTC. The gene calls are TRBV30 and TRBJ1-2, with D hard to call. The germline CDR1 and CDR2 sequences are GTSNPN and SVGIG (reference sequence). The CDR3 spans 14 residues. With 2 bases removed from V and 8 bases from J, the gap between germline ends came to 18 bases.

The rearrangement joins TRBV5-5 to TRBJ2-7, with 9 nucleotides matching TRBD1. Germline V gene lookup returns CDR1 SGHKS and CDR2 YYEKEE (reference sequence). The trim removed 4 bases at V and 3 bases at J, leaving 5 bases unmatched. The CDR3 contains 14 residues. CDR3 sequence reads: CASSTGQGSYEQYF. The CDR3 DNA is TGTGCCAGCAGCACCGGACAGGGGAGCTACGAGCAGTACTTC.

The V and J genes are TRBV13 and TRBJ1-1; the D gene is possibly TRBD1 (6 bases). There are 15 residues in the CDR3. The ends were cut back, 4 bases at V and 3 bases at J, with 15 bases in the middle. CDR1 and CDR2 from the germline V gene are PRHDT and FYEKMQ (reference sequence). CDR3: CASSSRTEGDTEAFF. The CDR3 nucleotides read TGTGCCAGCAGCTCTCGGACCGAGGGGGACACTGAAGCTTTCTTT.